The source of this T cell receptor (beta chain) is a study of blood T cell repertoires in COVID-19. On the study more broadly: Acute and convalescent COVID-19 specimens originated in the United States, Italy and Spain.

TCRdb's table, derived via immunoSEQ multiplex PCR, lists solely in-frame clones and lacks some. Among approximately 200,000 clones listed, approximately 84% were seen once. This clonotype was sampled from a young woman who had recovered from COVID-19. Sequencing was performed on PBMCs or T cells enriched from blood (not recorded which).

CDR3 region: CAISGQGGTSPLHF. CDR3 coding DNA: TGTGCCATCAGTGGGCAGGGGGGAACTTCACCCCTCCACTTT. The rearrangement joins TRBV10-3 to TRBJ1-6, with 7 bases identical to TRBD1. The CDR3 loop spans 14 amino acids. Looked up from germline, CDR1 is ENHRY and CDR2 is SYGVKD. With V trimmed by 4 bases and J by 9 bases, 6 bases remained unmatched.